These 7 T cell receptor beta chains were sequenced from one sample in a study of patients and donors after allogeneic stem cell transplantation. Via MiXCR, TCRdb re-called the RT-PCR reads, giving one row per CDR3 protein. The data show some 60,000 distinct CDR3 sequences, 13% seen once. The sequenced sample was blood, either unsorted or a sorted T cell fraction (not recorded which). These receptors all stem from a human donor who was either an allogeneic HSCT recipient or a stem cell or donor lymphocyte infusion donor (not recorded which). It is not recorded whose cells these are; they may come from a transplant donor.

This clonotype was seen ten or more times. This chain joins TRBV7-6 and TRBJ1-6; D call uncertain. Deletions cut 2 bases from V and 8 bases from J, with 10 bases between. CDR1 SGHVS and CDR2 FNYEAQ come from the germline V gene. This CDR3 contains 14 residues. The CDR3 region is CASSLPGPYSPLHF. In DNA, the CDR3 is TGTGCCAGCAGCTTACCAGGTCCATATTCACCCCTCCACTTT.

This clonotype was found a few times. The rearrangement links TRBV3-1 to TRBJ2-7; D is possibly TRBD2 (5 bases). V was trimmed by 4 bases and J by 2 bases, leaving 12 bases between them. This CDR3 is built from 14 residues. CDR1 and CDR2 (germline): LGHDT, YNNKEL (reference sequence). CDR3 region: CASSPLEAPYEQYF. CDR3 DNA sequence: TGTGCCAGCAGCCCCTTGGAGGCACCCTACGAGCAGTACTTC.

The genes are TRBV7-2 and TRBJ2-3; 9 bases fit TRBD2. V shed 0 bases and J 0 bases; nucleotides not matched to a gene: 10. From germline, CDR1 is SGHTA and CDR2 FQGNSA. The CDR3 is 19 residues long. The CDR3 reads CASSLAYGSGRFSTDTQYF. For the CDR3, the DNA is TGTGCCAGCAGCTTAGCGTATGGGAGCGGGAGGTTTAGCACAGATACGCAGTATTTT. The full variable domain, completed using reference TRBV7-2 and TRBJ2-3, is GAGVSQSPSNKVTEKGKDVELRCDPISGHTALYWYRQSLGQGLEFLIYFQGNSAPDKSGLPSDRFSAERTGGSVSTLTIQRTQQEDSAVYLCASSLAYGSGRFSTDTQYFGPGTRLTVL.

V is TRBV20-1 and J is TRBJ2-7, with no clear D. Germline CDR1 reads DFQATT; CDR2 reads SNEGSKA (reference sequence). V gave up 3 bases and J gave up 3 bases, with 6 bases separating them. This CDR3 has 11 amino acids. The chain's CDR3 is CSARSVYEQYF. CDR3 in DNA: TGCAGTGCTAGGTCGGTCTACGAGCAGTACTTC.

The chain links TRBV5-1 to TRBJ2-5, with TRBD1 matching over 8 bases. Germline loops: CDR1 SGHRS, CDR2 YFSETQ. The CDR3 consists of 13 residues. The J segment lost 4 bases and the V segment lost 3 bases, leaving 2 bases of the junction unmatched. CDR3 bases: TGCGCCAGCAGCTCCGGGACAGGAGAGACCCAGTACTTC. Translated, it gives CASSSGTGETQYF.

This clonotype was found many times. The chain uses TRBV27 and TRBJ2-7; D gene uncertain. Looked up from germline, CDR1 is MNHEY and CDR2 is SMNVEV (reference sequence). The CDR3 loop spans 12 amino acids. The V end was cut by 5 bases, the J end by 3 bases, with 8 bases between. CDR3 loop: CASSPTVYEQYF. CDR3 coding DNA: TGTGCCAGCAGTCCGACGGTCTACGAGCAGTACTTC.

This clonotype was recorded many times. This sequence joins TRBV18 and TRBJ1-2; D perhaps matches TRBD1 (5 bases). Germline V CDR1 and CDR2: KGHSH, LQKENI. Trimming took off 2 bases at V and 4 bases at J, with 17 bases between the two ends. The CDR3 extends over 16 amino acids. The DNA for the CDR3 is TGTGCCAGCTCACCAAGTGGCGGGGGTAGTAGCTATGGCTACACCTTC. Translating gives CASSPSGGGSSYGYTF.